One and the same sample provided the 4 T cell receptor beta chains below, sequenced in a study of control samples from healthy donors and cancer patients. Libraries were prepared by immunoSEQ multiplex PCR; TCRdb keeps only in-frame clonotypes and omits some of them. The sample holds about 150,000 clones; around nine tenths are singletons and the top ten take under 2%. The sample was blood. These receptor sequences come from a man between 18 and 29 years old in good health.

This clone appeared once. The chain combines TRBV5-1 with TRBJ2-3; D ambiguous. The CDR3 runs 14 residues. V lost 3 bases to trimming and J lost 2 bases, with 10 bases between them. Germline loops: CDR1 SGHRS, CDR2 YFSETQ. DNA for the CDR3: TGCGCCAGCAGCTCGAGTTTCAACACAGATACGCAGTATTTT. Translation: CASSSSFNTDTQYF.

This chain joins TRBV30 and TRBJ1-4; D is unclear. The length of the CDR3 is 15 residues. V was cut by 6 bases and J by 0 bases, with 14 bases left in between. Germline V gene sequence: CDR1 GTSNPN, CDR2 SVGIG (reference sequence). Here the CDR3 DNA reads TGTGCCTGCATGTCGAAGAGTCCAACTAATGAAAAACTGTTTTTT. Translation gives CACMSKSPTNEKLFF.

CDR3 coding DNA: TGTGCCAGCTCACCGGCGGGGCAGGGGCCCCACGAGCAGTACTTC. As protein: CASSPAGQGPHEQYF. V gene TRBV18 combines with J gene TRBJ2-7; possibly TRBD1 or TRBD2 for D (6 bases each). The germline CDR1 and CDR2 sequences are KGHSH and LQKENI. There are 15 residues in the CDR3. V was shortened by 3 bases and J by 5 bases, with 17 bases between the two germline ends.

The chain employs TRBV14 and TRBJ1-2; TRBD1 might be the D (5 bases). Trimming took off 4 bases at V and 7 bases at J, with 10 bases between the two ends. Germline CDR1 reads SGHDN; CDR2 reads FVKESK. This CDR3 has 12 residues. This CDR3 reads CASSRGGIGYTF. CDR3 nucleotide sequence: TGTGCCAGCAGCCGGGGGGGGATTGGCTACACCTTC.